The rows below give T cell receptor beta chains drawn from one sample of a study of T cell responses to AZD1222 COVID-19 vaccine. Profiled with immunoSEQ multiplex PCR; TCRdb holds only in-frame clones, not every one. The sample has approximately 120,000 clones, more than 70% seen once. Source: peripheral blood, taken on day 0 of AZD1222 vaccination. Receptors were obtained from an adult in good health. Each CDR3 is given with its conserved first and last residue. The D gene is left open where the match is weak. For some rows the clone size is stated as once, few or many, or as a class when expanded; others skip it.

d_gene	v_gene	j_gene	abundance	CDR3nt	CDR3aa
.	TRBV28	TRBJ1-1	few	TGTGCCAGCAAAAGTCTAGATCCCTACTCGGACACTGAAGCTTTCTTT	CASKSLDPYSDTEAFF
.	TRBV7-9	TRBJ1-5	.	TGTGCCAGCAGCTTATTGGAGGGTCAGCCCCAGCATTTT	CASSLLEGQPQHF
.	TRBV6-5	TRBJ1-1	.	TGTGCCAGCAGCGACCCAGCCTCTGGTAGAGCTTTCTTT	CASSDPASGRAFF
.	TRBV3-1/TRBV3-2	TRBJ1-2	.	TGTGCCAGCAGCCCTAGCCCGGGTTATGGCTACACCTTC	CASSPSPGYGYTF
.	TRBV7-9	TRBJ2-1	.	TGTGCCAGCAGCCCCCGGGACATCCTTACGAGTGAGCAGTTCTTC	CASSPRDILTSEQFF
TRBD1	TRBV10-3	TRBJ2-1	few	TGTGCGAACGGGGGGACACAGGGGGCGAATGAGCAGTTCTTC	CANGGTQGANEQFF
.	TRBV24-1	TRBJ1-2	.	TGTGCCACCAGTGATCGGGGATCTGACTATGGCTACACCTTC	CATSDRGSDYGYTF
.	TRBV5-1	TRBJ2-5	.	TGCGCCAGCAGTCCGTCCGGGCAGCTTCAAGAGACCCAGTACTTC	CASSPSGQLQETQYF
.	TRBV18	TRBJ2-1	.	TGTGCCAGCTCCCCGCGGACCGACAATGAGCAGTTCTTC	CASSPRTDNEQFF
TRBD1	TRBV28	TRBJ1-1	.	TGTGCCAGCTCATTGACAGGGCAAGTGGACACTGAAGCTTTCTTT	CASSLTGQVDTEAFF
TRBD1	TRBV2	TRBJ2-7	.	TGTGCCAGCAGCAGGGGGCTGGATTACGAGCAGTACTTC	CASSRGLDYEQYF
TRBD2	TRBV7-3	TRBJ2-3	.	TGTGCCAGCAGCTCTGCGGGGGACAGCACAGATACGCAGTATTTT	CASSSAGDSTDTQYF
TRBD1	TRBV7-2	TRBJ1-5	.	TGTGCCAGCAGACCGGGACAGGGTCAGGGTCAGCCCCAGCATTTT	CASRPGQGQGQPQHF
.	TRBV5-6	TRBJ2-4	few	TGTGCCAGCAGCGTAGGGGTTCTAGCCAAAAACATTCAGTACTTC	CASSVGVLAKNIQYF
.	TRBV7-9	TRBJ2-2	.	TGTGCCAGCAGCTGGAGCATCACCGGGGAGCTGTTTTTT	CASSWSITGELFF
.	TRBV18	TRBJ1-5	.	TGTGCCAGCTCTCCGGGGGGAGAACAGCCCCAGCATTTT	CASSPGGEQPQHF
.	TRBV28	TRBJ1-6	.	TGTGCCAGCAGTTTAGGGGACTCACCCCTCCACTTT	CASSLGDSPLHF
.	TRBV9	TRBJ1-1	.	TGTGCCAGCACCGAAGTCCAAGGCACTGAAGCTTTCTTT	CASTEVQGTEAFF
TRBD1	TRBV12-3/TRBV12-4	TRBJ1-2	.	TGTGCCAGCAGTACCGGGACAGGGGGAGGCTACACCTTC	CASSTGTGGGYTF
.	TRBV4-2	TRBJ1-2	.	TGTGCCAGCAGCCAAGGTTGGTCAGGGGAGGGCTACACCTTC	CASSQGWSGEGYTF
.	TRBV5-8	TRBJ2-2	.	TGTGCCAGCAGCTTTCGCGGAACCCGGGTGAACACCGGGGAGCTGTTTTTT	CASSFRGTRVNTGELFF
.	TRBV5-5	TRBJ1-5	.	TGTGCCAGCAGCTGGGGCGGGCCTCGAGATAGCAATCAGCCCCAGCATTTT	CASSWGGPRDSNQPQHF
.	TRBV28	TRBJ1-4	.	TGTGCCAGCAGTTATGCGGGGGGGGCCGATGAAAAACTGTTTTTT	CASSYAGGADEKLFF
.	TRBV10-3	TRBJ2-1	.	TGTGCCATCAGTGATTACCTAGGTGGGGTCAATGAGCAGTTCTTC	CAISDYLGGVNEQFF